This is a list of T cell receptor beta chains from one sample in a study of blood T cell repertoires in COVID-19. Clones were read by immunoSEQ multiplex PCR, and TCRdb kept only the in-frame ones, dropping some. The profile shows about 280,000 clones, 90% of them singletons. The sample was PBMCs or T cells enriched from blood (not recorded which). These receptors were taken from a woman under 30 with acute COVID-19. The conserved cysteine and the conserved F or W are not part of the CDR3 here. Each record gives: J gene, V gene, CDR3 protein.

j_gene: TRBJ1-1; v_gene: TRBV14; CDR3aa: ASSLGTGLLNTEAF
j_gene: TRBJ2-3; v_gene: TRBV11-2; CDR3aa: ASSHGQGTDTQY
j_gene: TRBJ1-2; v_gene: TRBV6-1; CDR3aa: ASSEVGQGRNYGYT
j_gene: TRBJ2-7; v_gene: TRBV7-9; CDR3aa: ASSLAAVYYEQY
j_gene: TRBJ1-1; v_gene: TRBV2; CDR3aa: ASSGFRETEAF
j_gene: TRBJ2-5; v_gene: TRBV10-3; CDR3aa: AISKTGGETQY
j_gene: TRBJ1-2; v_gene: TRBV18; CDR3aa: ASSHGTGGWDNYGYT
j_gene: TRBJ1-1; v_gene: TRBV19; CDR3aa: ASRDDRRVNTEAF
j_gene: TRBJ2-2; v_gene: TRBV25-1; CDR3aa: ASSEQTSGRATGELF
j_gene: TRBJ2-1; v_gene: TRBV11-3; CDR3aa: ASSETGGRGEQF
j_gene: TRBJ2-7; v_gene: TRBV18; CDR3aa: ASSPVGTNSYEQY
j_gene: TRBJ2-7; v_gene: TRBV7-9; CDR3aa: ASSLASGTGGVEQY
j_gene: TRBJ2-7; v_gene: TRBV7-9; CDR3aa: ASSFGLAGSYEQY
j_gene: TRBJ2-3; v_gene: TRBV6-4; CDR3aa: ASGPGLDTDTQY
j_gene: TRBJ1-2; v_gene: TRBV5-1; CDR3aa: ASSQGGISYGYT
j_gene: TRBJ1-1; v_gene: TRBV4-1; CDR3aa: ASSQGPQNTEAF
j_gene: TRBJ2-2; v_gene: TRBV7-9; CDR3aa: ASSLSSTGELF
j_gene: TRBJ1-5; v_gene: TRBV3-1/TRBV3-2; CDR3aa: ASSQYCTDRGRSNQPQH
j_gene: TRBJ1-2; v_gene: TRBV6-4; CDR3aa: ASSDSAGEGGRGYT
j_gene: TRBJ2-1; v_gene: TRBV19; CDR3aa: ASSPLSNEQF
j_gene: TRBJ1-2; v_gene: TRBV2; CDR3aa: ASKSERSGYT
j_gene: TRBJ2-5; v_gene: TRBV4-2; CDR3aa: ASSQDGLAGGPKKTQY
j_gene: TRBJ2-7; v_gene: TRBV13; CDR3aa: ASSPVGQESYEQY
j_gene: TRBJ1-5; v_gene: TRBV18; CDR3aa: ASSPQQGNQPQH
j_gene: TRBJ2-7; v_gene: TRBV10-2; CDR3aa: ASSDFGTSNYEQY
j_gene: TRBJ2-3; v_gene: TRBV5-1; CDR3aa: ASSLAGDTQY
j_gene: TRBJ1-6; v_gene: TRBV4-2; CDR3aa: ASSQAPSGYNSPLH
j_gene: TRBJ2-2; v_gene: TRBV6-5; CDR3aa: ATTGSAGELF
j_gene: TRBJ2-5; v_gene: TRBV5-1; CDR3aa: ASSFAGGMGETQY
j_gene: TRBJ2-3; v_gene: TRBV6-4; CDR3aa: ASSDSSQGADTQY
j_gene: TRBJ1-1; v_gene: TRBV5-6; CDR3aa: ASSLYRDRGLPTEAF
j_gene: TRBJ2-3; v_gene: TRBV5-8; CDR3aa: ASSNQATSGSIDTQY
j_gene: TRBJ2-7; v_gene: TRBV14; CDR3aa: ASSPGQGIAYEQY
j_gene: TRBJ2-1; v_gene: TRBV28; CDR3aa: ASSPPPGLPRGNEQF